These T cell receptor beta chains were read from a single sample in a study of blood T cells in healthy people across ages. In TCRdb, the 5' RACE reads were re-called with MiXCR into one record per CDR3 protein. The sample contains about 1,800,000 distinct CDR3 sequences, 28% of which appear only once. The sequenced sample was blood. The receptors were gathered from a woman in her 30s in good health. Each CDR3 is given with its conserved first and last residue. Each record gives: clone size, V gene, J gene, D gene, CDR3 length, CDR3 protein, CDR3 DNA. The D gene is left open where the match is weak. Rows give clone size only sometimes, using once, few, many, or a class for an expanded clone.

>-|TRBV11-2|TRBJ2-3|TRBD2|15
CAISSNGRSTDTQYF
TGTGCCATCAGCTCCAACGGGAGGAGCACAGATACGCAGTATTTT
>-|TRBV28|TRBJ2-5|-|16
CASSAASGLYQETQYF
TGTGCCAGCAGTGCCGCCTCGGGGCTGTACCAAGAGACCCAGTACTTC
>few|TRBV28|TRBJ1-2|-|12
CASSSRPGSLTF
TGTGCCAGCAGTTCTCGGCCCGGCTCCCTCACCTTC
>few|TRBV18|TRBJ2-7|TRBD1|14
CASSPQRQGHEQYF
TGTGCCAGCTCACCCCAACGACAGGGTCACGAGCAGTACTTC
>-|TRBV7-2|TRBJ2-6|-|17
CASSLAPGATGANVLTF
TGTGCCAGCAGCTTAGCGCCGGGGGCCACTGGGGCCAACGTCCTGACTTTC
>many|TRBV2|TRBJ2-1|TRBD1|15
CASRIRDRGNNEQFF
TGTGCCAGCAGGATCCGGGACAGGGGAAACAATGAGCAGTTCTTC
>few|TRBV28|TRBJ1-1|-|13
CASRIEEGTEAFF
TGTGCCAGCAGAATTGAGGAGGGTACTGAAGCTTTCTTT
>-|TRBV6-1|TRBJ1-1|TRBD1|16
CASSRDRGLRNTEAFF
TGTGCCAGCAGTAGGGACAGGGGCTTGCGGAACACTGAAGCTTTCTTT
>-|TRBV5-1|TRBJ2-3|-|15
CASSLAGAPTDTQYF
TGCGCCAGCAGCTTGGCGGGGGCCCCCACAGATACGCAGTATTTT
>-|TRBV12-3/TRBV12-4|TRBJ1-2|-|14
CASRSGKEGYGYTF
TGTGCCAGCAGGTCAGGGAAGGAGGGCTATGGCTACACCTTC